This T cell receptor (beta chain) was identified during a study of blood T cell repertoires in COVID-19 (dated by TCRdb to about 2020). Regarding the complete study: Samples covering the acute and convalescent phases of COVID-19 were provided by collaborators in the United States, Italy and Spain. Where available, HLA class I and class II types were obtained from metadata supplied by the sample provider rather than from assay-based typing. Samples came from the ongoing ImmuneRACE study (first 160 participants) plus 1,254 subjects from 6 global collaborators. The prospective study material was composed of cDNA or gDNA derived from T cells, B-cell-depleted T cells, or PBMCs. Subjects who had been exposed to COVID-19, were actively infected with it, or had recovered from it provided the deeply sampled blood TCRbeta repertoires that made up the dataset. Sample metadata almost always included a de-identified subject ID, COVID-19 status, age in years and sex. The repertoires were made available in a free public database intended to serve as a resource for research on the immune response to SARS-CoV-2.

Each collaborating institution followed its own protocols to collect whole blood in K2EDTA tubes. For TCRbeta analysis, collaborators shipped samples in one of three forms: frozen whole blood, isolated PBMCs, or DNA extracted from either of those sample types. Study-wide findings and limitations: How much clinical and demographic metadata was included differed by source and by participant, and the metadata was provided uncurated.

To note about this clone: The antigen it recognizes is unknown. Within one base of it there is no much larger clone, and no base qualities were kept.

Trimming removed 5 bases from V and 0 bases from J, leaving 13 bases between the germline ends. The CDR3 runs 15 residues from the cysteine to the phenylalanine. Only the CDR3 portion is preserved as DNA: 45 bases, with reading frame beginning at the first base. CDR1 and CDR2 are read off the germline V gene as SGHTA and FQGNSA. The immunoSEQ Assay, a bias-controlled multiplex PCR, was used to amplify TCRbeta CDR3 regions from genomic DNA. In the source study's methods: Nucleated cell counts per sample were estimated from amplification of reference gene primers within the assay. Sequence reads were collapsed and filtered to measure the absolute abundance of every unique TCRbeta CDR3 rearrangement. For each sample, productive Simpson clonality was calculated as the square root of Simpson's diversity index over productive rearrangements. The table comes from immuneACCESS by way of TCRdb, which keeps in-frame sequences with V and J called. Part of the clones is missing from these tables; in studies checked, under half for an unresolved V gene and the rest for unknown reasons. That table is the source of V, J and clone size, and D and trimming were worked out from the DNA. The sample includes under 140,000 clones, with 76% observed a single time. The ten top clones hold 3% to 4.5% of the sample.

The sample consisted of peripheral blood. This clonotype was obtained from a woman older than 75 with acute or convalescent COVID-19. This chain joins TRBV7-2 to TRBJ1-1; the D region possibly corresponds to TRBD1 (5 bases align). At the DNA level, the sequence is TGTGCCAGCAGCCCAGTGGAGGGGATGAACACTGAAGCTTTCTTT. Translated, it gives CASSPVEGMNTEAFF.